These 9 T cell receptor beta chains were sequenced from one sample in a study of T cell responses to AZD1222 COVID-19 vaccine. The assay was immunoSEQ multiplex PCR, and TCRdb's table has in-frame clones only and misses some. The sample yields fewer than 200,000 clones, 85% to 95% seen once. Here the sequenced sample was peripheral blood, taken on day 0 of AZD1222 vaccination. All receptors come from an adult in good health.

The V and J genes are TRBV19 and TRBJ2-5, with TRBD2 as a possible D gene (7 bases). CDR3 length equals 14 residues. From germline, CDR1 is LNHDA and CDR2 SQIVND (reference sequence). V gave up 5 bases and J gave up 5 bases, with 15 bases separating them. The CDR3 is CASSPTGGGETQYF. As DNA, the CDR3 is TGTGCCAGTAGTCCCACGGGGGGCGGGGAGACCCAGTACTTC.

J is TRBJ2-2 and V is TRBV4-1; D unresolved. V was cut by 0 bases and J by 7 bases, with 12 bases left in between. This CDR3 contains 15 residues. CDR1 and CDR2 from the germline V gene are MGHRA and YSYEKL. The CDR3 protein is CASSQDWGSGGELFF. The CDR3 DNA reads as TGCGCCAGCAGCCAAGATTGGGGTTCTGGCGGGGAGCTGTTTTTT.

This chain connects TRBV9 to TRBJ2-7; D perhaps matches TRBD1 (5 bases). The V end lost 3 bases, the J end lost 6 bases, and 16 bases lay between the germline ends. This CDR3 contains 14 residues. Germline V lookup: CDR1 SGDLS, CDR2 YYNGEE. CDR3 loop: CASSAYPTVFEQYF. The CDR3, as DNA: TGTGCCAGCAGCGCCTACCCGACAGTTTTCGAGCAGTACTTC.

The CDR3 bases are TGTGCCAGCAGCTTCCCGGACAGGGGAAACTATGGCTACACCTTC. Protein product: CASSFPDRGNYGYTF. The chain has TRBV7-2 and TRBJ1-2; 9 bases fit TRBD1. The J segment lost 2 bases and the V segment lost 3 bases, leaving 4 bases of the junction unmatched. The CDR3 length is 15 residues. CDR1 and CDR2 (germline): SGHTA, FQGNSA.

This chain connects TRBV7-9 to TRBJ2-1; the D gene is possibly TRBD1 (6 bases). V lost 1 base and J lost 8, with 18 bases in between. Per the germline V gene, CDR1 is SEHNR and CDR2 is FQNEAQ (reference sequence). CDR3 length: 16 residues. CDR3 sequence (DNA): TGTGCCAGCAGCTTAGGATCGGGACAAATCGGTCATGAGCAGTTCTTC. Translation gives CASSLGSGQIGHEQFF.

This rearrangement joins TRBV7-6 to TRBJ1-4; D ambiguous. Germline loops: CDR1 SGHVS, CDR2 FNYEAQ. The V gene lost 5 bases and the J gene lost 0 bases, with 13 bases spanning the gap. CDR3 length: 16 amino acids. The CDR3 region has the DNA TGTGCCAGCAGCCGTTGGACGGTCGCAACTAATGAAAAACTGTTTTTT. It encodes CASSRWTVATNEKLFF.

This rearrangement joins TRBV19 to TRBJ1-5; D unresolved. The CDR3 is 15 residues long. Germline CDR1 reads LNHDA; CDR2 reads SQIVND (reference sequence). V lost 7 bases to trimming and J lost 0 bases, with 13 bases between them. For the CDR3, the DNA is TGTGCCAGTACGGTCGAAATGAATAGCAATCAGCCCCAGCATTTT. It yields the protein CASTVEMNSNQPQHF. Based on the CDR3 plus reference TRBV19 and TRBJ1-5, the full variable domain is DGGITQSPKYLFRKEGQNVTLSCEQNLNHDAMYWYRQDPGQGLRLIYYSQIVNDFQKGDIAEGYSVSREKKESFPLTVTSAQKNPTAFYLCASTVEMNSNQPQHFGDGTRLSIL.

The J gene is TRBJ1-2, the V gene TRBV27; D possibly corresponds to TRBD1 (5 bases). The germline V gene encodes CDR1 MNHEY and CDR2 SMNVEV (reference sequence). Deletions cut 0 bases from V and 8 bases from J, with 10 bases between. CDR3 length equals 13 residues. The CDR3 DNA follows: TGTGCCAGCAGTTTATCCGGGGCGCGGGGCTACACCTTC. Translating it yields CASSLSGARGYTF.

J is TRBJ2-3 and V is TRBV4-1; 14 bases agree with TRBD2. The CDR3 contains 16 residues. Per the germline V gene, CDR1 is MGHRA and CDR2 is YSYEKL. With 1 base clipped from V and 5 bases from J, the junction kept 2 bases outside the gene matches. CDR3 loop: CASSQAGTSGGDTQYF. The CDR3 DNA sequence: TGCGCCAGCAGCCAAGCCGGGACTAGCGGGGGAGATACGCAGTATTTT.